This T cell receptor beta chain was sequenced during a study of T-cell memory formation after mild COVID-19. This clonotype was found a few times. TCRdb reanalysed the 5' RACE reads using MiXCR and keeps one entry per CDR3 protein. The sample shows approximately 180,000 distinct CDR3 sequences, roughly 17% of them seen only once. The source of this sequence is an adult woman who had mild COVID-19 (a few samples of this study predate the infection). Cell type and time point are not known. Sequencing input: PBMCs or a T cell subset sorted from them (not recorded which).

The CDR3 sequence: CASSLEPYEQYF. The CDR3 DNA sequence: TGTGCCAGCAGCTTAGAACCCTACGAGCAGTACTTC. This rearrangement joins TRBV11-3 to TRBJ2-7; D not certain. Looked up from germline, CDR1 is SGHNT and CDR2 is YENEEA. The germline V and J ends were trimmed by 0 bases and 2 bases, with 2 bases remaining between them. This CDR3 contains 12 residues.